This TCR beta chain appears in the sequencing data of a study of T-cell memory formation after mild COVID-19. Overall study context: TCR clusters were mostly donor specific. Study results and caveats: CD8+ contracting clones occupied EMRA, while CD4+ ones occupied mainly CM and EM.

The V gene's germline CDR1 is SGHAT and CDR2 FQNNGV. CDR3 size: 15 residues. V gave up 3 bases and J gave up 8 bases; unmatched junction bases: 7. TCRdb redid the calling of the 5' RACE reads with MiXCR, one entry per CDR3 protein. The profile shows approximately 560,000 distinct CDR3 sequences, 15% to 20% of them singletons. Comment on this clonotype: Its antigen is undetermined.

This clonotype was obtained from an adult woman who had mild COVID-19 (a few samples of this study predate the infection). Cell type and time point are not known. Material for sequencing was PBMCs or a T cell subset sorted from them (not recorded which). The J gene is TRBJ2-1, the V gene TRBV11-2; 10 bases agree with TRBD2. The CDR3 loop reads CASSLGSSGGYEQFF. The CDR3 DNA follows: TGTGCCAGCAGCTTGGGGTCTAGCGGGGGCTATGAGCAGTTCTTC. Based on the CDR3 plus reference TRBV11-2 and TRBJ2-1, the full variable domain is EAGVAQSPRYKIIEKRQSVAFWCNPISGHATLYWYQQILGQGPKLLIQFQNNGVVDDSQLPKDRFSAERLKGVDSTLKIQPAKLEDSAVYLCASSLGSSGGYEQFFGPGTRLTVL.